The present TCR beta chain was sequenced within a study of identical twins. Study results and limitations: Whereas memory repertoires showed no such difference, abundant cord blood beta clonotypes carried fewer insertions. Analyses of zero insertions could, in part, be confounded by invariant MAIT and iNKT cells.

Germline assignment: CDR1 MGHRA and CDR2 YSYEKL. The CDR3 is 17 residues long. J lost 4 bases, V lost 3 bases, and 8 bases had no gene match. Template switching added a universal primer binding site, and final cDNA carried unique molecular identifiers. TCRdb redid the calling of the 5' RACE reads with MiXCR, one entry per CDR3 protein. The sample includes about 1.7 million distinct CDR3 sequences, around a third of them seen just once. This clonotype was recorded a few times. The antigen is not known. The chain couples TRBV4-1 to TRBJ2-3, with 12 nucleotides matching TRBD2. The material sequenced was cord blood. The sequence came from a newborn girl in good health. The CDR3 region is CASSQSTSGRRADTQYF. The CDR3, as DNA: TGCGCCAGCAGCCAGTCGACTAGCGGGAGAAGGGCAGATACGCAGTATTTT.